These 21 T cell receptor beta chains were sequenced from one sample in a study of response to subunit inactivated influenza vaccine. Each CDR3 protein gets one entry after TCRdb re-called the RT-PCR reads with MiXCR. The sample lists a few hundred thousand distinct CDR3 sequences; 14% were seen once. Material: PBMCs from blood, obtained roughly 12 days after vaccination. The receptors stem from a man aged 50 or older who received an inactivated influenza vaccine.

V usage is TRBV20-1 and J usage is TRBJ2-5; the match to TRBD2 covers 10 bases. V shed 5 bases, J shed 11 bases, and the junction held 11 bases outside the gene matches. Germline V CDR1 and CDR2: DFQATT, SNEGSKA (reference sequence). This CDR3 comprises 13 residues. The CDR3: CSAAPGLAPSQYF. In nucleotides, the CDR3 is TGCAGTGCTGCCCCGGGACTAGCGCCTAGTCAGTACTTC.

This clonotype was observed a handful of times. J is TRBJ2-3 and V is TRBV5-1; no definite D call. Germline V gene data show CDR1 as SGHRS and CDR2 as YFSETQ. V was pared by 0 bases and J by 6 bases, with 11 bases between. This CDR3 spans 14 amino acids. CDR3 protein: CASSLEVGGDTQYF. CDR3 DNA sequence: TGCGCCAGCAGCTTGGAGGTCGGTGGGGATACGCAGTATTTT.

The gene calls are TRBV28 and TRBJ1-1, with unresolved D. The length of the CDR3 is 13 residues. Germline V gene data show CDR1 as MDHEN and CDR2 as SYDVKM. Trimming left V 6 bases short and J 0 bases short, with 8 bases between. The CDR3 spells CASSNSMNTEAFF. The CDR3 DNA reads as TGTGCCAGCAGCAACTCGATGAACACTGAAGCTTTCTTT. The full variable domain, completed using reference TRBV28 and TRBJ1-1, is DVKVTQSSRYLVKRTGEKVFLECVQDMDHENMFWYRQDPGLGLRLIYFSYDVKMKEKGDIPEGYSVSREKKERFSLILESASTNQTSMYLCASSNSMNTEAFFGQGTRLTVV.

The CDR3 nucleotides are TGCGCCAGCAGCCAAGATACCCGGGTTGAAGCTTTCTTT. This translates into CASSQDTRVEAFF. This chain links TRBV4-3 with TRBJ1-1, with unresolved D. Trimming left V 0 bases short and J 7 bases short, with 9 bases between. The germline V gene has CDR1 LGHNA and CDR2 YSLEER. The CDR3 is 13 residues long.

This rearrangement joins TRBV5-1 to TRBJ2-3, with TRBD2 identical over 13 bases. The CDR3 has 19 residues. The ends lost 3 bases at V and 0 bases at J; junction bases unmatched: 10. CDR1 SGHRS and CDR2 YFSETQ come from the germline V gene. CDR3 nucleotide sequence: TGCGCCAGCAGCTACGGGACTAGCGGGAAGAGTTCTAGCACAGATACGCAGTATTTT. It yields the protein CASSYGTSGKSSSTDTQYF.

The chain is built from TRBV7-9 and TRBJ1-1, with a possible D match to TRBD1 (5 bases). CDR3 length: 14 amino acids. Germline values: CDR1 SEHNR, CDR2 FQNEAQ (reference sequence). The V and J ends lost 5 bases and 5 bases respectively, with 15 bases between them. CDR3 nucleotide sequence: TGTGCCAGCAGCCCCCTCCAGGGAAGGACTGAAGCTTTCTTT. Its translation: CASSPLQGRTEAFF.

This clonotype has only a few counts. This chain uses TRBV12-3 or TRBV12-4 with TRBJ2-7, with D possibly being TRBD1 (6 bases). Trimming removed 7 bases at V and 3 bases at J, with 10 bases between. The CDR3 sequence is 12 residues long. The CDR3 here is CASNKGGYEQYF. In DNA form, the CDR3 reads TGTGCCAGCAATAAAGGGGGCTACGAGCAGTACTTC.

The rearrangement uses TRBV10-3 and TRBJ2-7, with TRBD2 as a possible D gene (6 bases). CDR1 is ENHRY, CDR2 SYGVKD, per germline. V was clipped by 4 bases and J by 6 bases, with 16 bases between them. This CDR3 comprises 14 residues. CDR3 amino acids: CAISAGDVRGEQYF. The CDR3 bases are TGTGCCATCAGTGCGGGAGACGTACGGGGCGAGCAGTACTTC.

This chain connects TRBV20-1 to TRBJ2-1; either TRBD1 or TRBD2 may supply D (6 bases each). In germline, CDR1 is DFQATT, CDR2 SNEGSKA (reference sequence). This CDR3 spans 14 amino acids. Deletions cut 0 bases from V and 6 bases from J, with 12 bases between. DNA of the CDR3: TGCAGTGCTAGAGAGGGGGGCAGATCCAATGAGCAGTTCTTC. It specifies CSAREGGRSNEQFF.

This clonotype was seen repeatedly, ten times or more. J is TRBJ1-4 and V is TRBV29-1; a possible D gene is TRBD1 (6 bases). Trimming removed 4 bases from V and 3 bases from J, with 9 bases in between. CDR1 is SQVTM and CDR2 is ANQGSEA in the germline V gene. CDR3 size: 13 residues. The CDR3 reads CSVGEGANEKLFF. For the CDR3, the DNA is TGCAGCGTTGGGGAGGGGGCTAATGAAAAACTGTTTTTT.

This clonotype has more than one count but fewer than ten. The chain links TRBV24-1 to TRBJ2-1; 8 bases are a match to TRBD2. CDR1 and CDR2 (germline): KGHDR, SFDVKD. There are 16 residues in the CDR3. J lost 2 bases, V lost 6 bases, and 8 bases had no gene match. As DNA, the CDR3 is TGTGCCACCAGTCAAAGAGCGGGAGCCCCCTACAATGAGCAGTTCTTC. This codes for CATSQRAGAPYNEQFF.

The table lists this clonotype with a few counts. The chain couples TRBV5-6 to TRBJ2-7; TRBD1 matches at 9 bases. CDR3 size: 14 residues. The trim removed 4 bases at V and 3 bases at J, leaving 5 bases unmatched. CDR1 and CDR2 from the germline V gene are SGHDT and YYEEEE. The CDR3 region is CASSSWDRDYEQYF. The CDR3 DNA reads as TGTGCCAGCAGCAGTTGGGACAGGGACTACGAGCAGTACTTC.

V and J are TRBV28 and TRBJ2-3, with 15 bases aligning to TRBD2. V trimming: 1 base; J trimming: 4 bases; junction bases outside the gene matches: 12. In germline, CDR1 is MDHEN, CDR2 SYDVKM. The CDR3 covers 20 residues. CDR3 nucleotide sequence: TGTGCCAGCAGTTTATTAGCCTCGGGACTAGCGGGAGGCCGGGCAGATACGCAGTATTTT. It yields the protein CASSLLASGLAGGRADTQYF.

The chain uses TRBV7-9 and TRBJ2-1; D tentatively reads TRBD1 or TRBD2 (5 bases each). V lost 3 bases and J lost 6, with 12 bases in between. The CDR3 sequence is 14 residues long. Germline V CDR1 and CDR2: SEHNR, FQNEAQ (reference sequence). The CDR3 region is CASSFGTPSNEQFF. As DNA, the CDR3 is TGTGCCAGCAGCTTTGGGACCCCTAGCAATGAGCAGTTCTTC.

The rearrangement links TRBV6-1 to TRBJ1-1; the D gene is possibly TRBD1 (6 bases). The CDR3 runs to 13 residues. Germline V gene sequence: CDR1 MNHNS, CDR2 SASEGT. Between the trimmed V and J ends, which lost 8 bases and 1 base, there was a span of 11 bases. The CDR3 nucleotides read TGTGCCAGCCGACAGGCGACGAACACTGAAGCTTTCTTT. This gives the protein CASRQATNTEAFF.

On this clonotype itself: Since a much larger clone is just one base distant, this may be a read error. This chain uses TRBV6-1 with TRBJ2-5, with 10 bases lining up with TRBD1. V was pared by 6 bases and J by 3 bases, with 1 base of the junction left unmatched. Looked up from germline, CDR1 is MNHNS and CDR2 is SASEGT. This CDR3 is 13 amino acids long. The CDR3 bases are TGTGCCAGCAGGACAGGGGGCGAAGAGACCCAGTACTTC. Amino acid sequence: CASRTGGEETQYF.

As regards this clonotype: Its ends do not fully match the called genes, so a read error is possible. The chain combines TRBV18 with TRBJ2-3; a possible D gene is TRBD2 (6 bases). This CDR3 region has 15 residues. The germline V gene encodes CDR1 KGHSH and CDR2 LQKENI. The CDR3 nucleotides read TGTGCCAGCCCACCGACGGGACTTCTCACAGATACGCAGTATTTT. Its protein is CASPPTGLLTDTQYF.

In its sample, this clonotype was seen a few times. The chain uses TRBV7-2 and TRBJ2-7, with a tentative D call TRBD2 (6 bases). V was trimmed by 1 base and J by 3 bases, leaving 13 bases between them. Germline V CDR1 and CDR2: SGHTA, FQGNSA. This CDR3 region has 15 residues. The CDR3: CASSLGSGSFYEQYF. In DNA, the CDR3 is TGTGCCAGCAGCTTAGGGTCCGGGAGCTTCTACGAGCAGTACTTC.

A few counts support this clonotype. The rearrangement uses TRBV7-6 and TRBJ2-5; D is ambiguous. This CDR3 is built from 14 residues. V was shortened by 6 bases and J by 3 bases, with 14 bases between the two germline ends. CDR1 is SGHVS, CDR2 FNYEAQ, per germline. The DNA of the CDR3 is TGTGCCAGCAGAAATTTGGGATTTAAAGAGACCCAGTACTTC. The encoded protein is CASRNLGFKETQYF.

At least ten counts were recorded for this clonotype. The V and J genes are TRBV5-1 and TRBJ2-4; possibly TRBD1 or TRBD2 for D (5 bases each). From germline, CDR1 is SGHRS and CDR2 YFSETQ. The ends were cut back, 0 bases at V and 3 bases at J, with 7 bases in the middle. The CDR3 runs to 14 residues. CDR3 region: CASSLGGDKNIQYF. The CDR3 region has the DNA TGCGCCAGCAGCTTGGGAGGGGACAAAAACATTCAGTACTTC.

This clonotype was recorded many times. In DNA, the CDR3 is TGTGCCAGCAGCTTAGGATCCACTAGCGGGTTAGCAGATACGCAGTATTTT. Its translation: CASSLGSTSGLADTQYF. This chain joins TRBV11-3 and TRBJ2-3; TRBD2 matches 9 bases. Unmatched junction bases numbered 9, after V lost 1 base and J lost 4 bases. Germline V gene data show CDR1 as SGHNT and CDR2 as YENEEA. The CDR3 is 17 amino acids. Using reference TRBV11-3 and TRBJ2-3 for the parts outside the CDR3, the full variable domain is EAGVVQSPRYKIIEKKQPVAFWCNPISGHNTLYWYLQNLGQGPELLIRYENEEAVDDSQLPKDRFSAERLKGVDSTLKIQPAELGDSAVYLCASSLGSTSGLADTQYFGPGTRLTVL.